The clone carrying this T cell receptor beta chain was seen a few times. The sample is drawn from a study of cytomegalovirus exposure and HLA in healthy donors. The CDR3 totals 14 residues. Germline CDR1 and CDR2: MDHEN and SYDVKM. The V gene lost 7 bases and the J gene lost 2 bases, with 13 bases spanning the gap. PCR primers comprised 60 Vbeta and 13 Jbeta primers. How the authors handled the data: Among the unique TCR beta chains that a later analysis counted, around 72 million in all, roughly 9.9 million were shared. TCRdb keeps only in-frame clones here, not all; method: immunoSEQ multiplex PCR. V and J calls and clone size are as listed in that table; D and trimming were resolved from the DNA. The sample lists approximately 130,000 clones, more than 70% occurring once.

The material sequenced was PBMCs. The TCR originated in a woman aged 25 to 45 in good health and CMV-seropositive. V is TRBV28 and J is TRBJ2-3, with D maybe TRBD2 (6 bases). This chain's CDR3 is CASTGGEHTDTQYF. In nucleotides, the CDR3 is TGTGCCAGCACCGGCGGGGAGCACACAGATACGCAGTATTTT.